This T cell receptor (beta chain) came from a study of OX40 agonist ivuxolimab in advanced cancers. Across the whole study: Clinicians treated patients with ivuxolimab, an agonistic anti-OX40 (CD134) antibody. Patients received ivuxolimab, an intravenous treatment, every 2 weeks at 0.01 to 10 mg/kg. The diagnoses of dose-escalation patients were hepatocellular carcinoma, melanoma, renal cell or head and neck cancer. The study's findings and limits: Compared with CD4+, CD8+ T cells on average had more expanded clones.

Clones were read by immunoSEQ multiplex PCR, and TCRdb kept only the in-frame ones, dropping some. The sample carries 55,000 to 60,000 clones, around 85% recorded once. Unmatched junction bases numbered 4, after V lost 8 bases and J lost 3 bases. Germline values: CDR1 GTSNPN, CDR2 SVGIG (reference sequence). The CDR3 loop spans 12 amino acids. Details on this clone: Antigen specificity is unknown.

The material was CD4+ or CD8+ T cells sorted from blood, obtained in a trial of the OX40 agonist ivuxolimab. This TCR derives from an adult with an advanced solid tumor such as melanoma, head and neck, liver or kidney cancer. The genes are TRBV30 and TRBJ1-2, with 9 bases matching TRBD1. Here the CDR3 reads CAGTGGDYGYTF. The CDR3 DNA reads TGTGCCGGAACAGGGGGCGACTATGGCTACACCTTC.